This T cell receptor beta chain emerged from a study of cytomegalovirus exposure and HLA in healthy donors. A multiplex PCR was run with 60 Vbeta primers and 13 Jbeta primers. The protocol was immunoSEQ multiplex PCR, while the TCRdb copy is restricted to in-frame clones and leaves out a portion. The data hold some 120,000 clones, with roughly three quarters observed a single time. This CDR3 spans 15 amino acids. Germline values: CDR1 SGHTS, CDR2 YDEGEE. V was clipped by 6 bases and J by 6 bases; unmatched bases: 12. About this clone itself: Its antigen is unidentified.

Study conclusions and caveats: Associated with cytomegalovirus, according to the listing, were 150 to 200 TCR beta chains. Accurate prediction of most subjects' HLA-A and HLA-B alleles from TCR beta sequences was reported.

Each donor was nominally healthy when sampled (though unrecorded immune exposures were likely). Sequenced: PBMCs. This clonotype originated in a woman younger than 45 in good health and CMV-seronegative. J is TRBJ2-1 and V is TRBV5-8; 7 bases map to TRBD2. CDR3 residues: CASIKVAGAVNEQFF. In nucleotides, the CDR3 is TGTGCCAGCATAAAGGTCGCGGGAGCGGTCAATGAGCAGTTCTTC.